This T cell receptor beta chain is drawn from a study of T-cell memory formation after mild COVID-19. On the study more broadly: There were largely donor-specific TCR clusters. General observations from the study: Clones that got smaller from day 15 to 85 had even CD4/CD8, while clones growing later tipped toward CD4+. Of the contracting clones, CD4+ ones lay mainly in CM and EM, and CD8+ ones in EMRA.

5'RACE primed from the constant segment yielded TCR alpha and TCR beta cDNA libraries bearing sample barcodes and UMIs. From the 5' RACE reads, TCRdb called clonotypes with MiXCR, one entry per CDR3 protein. This sample has around 140,000 distinct CDR3 sequences, with roughly 19% found just once. The sample holds many counts of this clonotype. Its matching antigen is unknown. Trimming took off 6 bases at V and 9 bases at J, with 18 bases between the two ends. The CDR3 runs to 14 residues. The specimen sequenced was PBMCs or a T cell subset sorted from them (not recorded which). This receptor was obtained from an adult woman who had mild COVID-19 (a few samples of this study predate the infection). Cell type and time point are not known. V and J are TRBV12-3 or TRBV12-4 and TRBJ2-4; D possibly uses TRBD1 or TRBD2 (5 bases each). The CDR3 nucleotides read TGTGCCAGCAGCCCGGGGACGCACCGCGGCATTCAGTACTTC. Its translation: CASSPGTHRGIQYF.